This TCR beta chain was found in a study of shared T cell receptors in the human thymus. Clones were sequenced by immunoSEQ multiplex PCR, and TCRdb holds only the in-frame ones, with some missing. Among hundreds of thousands of clones listed, roughly 90% were seen once. CDR3 length: 18 residues. Germline CDR1 and CDR2: LGHNA and YSLEER. The ends were cut back, 0 bases at V and 0 bases at J, with 18 bases in the middle. This clone was recorded once. This sample was also put to use in a study of human thymus T cells. As that study records: The donor group consisted of healthy Finnish infants who were having corrective surgery for congenital heart defects. Resections that were taken during corrective heart surgery supplied the thymus tissue. Thymic and blood repertoires showed apparently biased V and J gene usage.

V gene TRBV4-3 combines with J gene TRBJ2-7, with D maybe TRBD2 (6 bases). The sample was thymocytes. The sequence came from a boy younger than two with a congenital heart defect. The CDR3 nucleotides read TGCGCCAGCAGCCAAGATGTAAGAGCGGGCGGGAACTCCTACGAGCAGTACTTC. It is translated as CASSQDVRAGGNSYEQYF.